Listed here are 15 T cell receptor beta chains from one sample, sequenced in a study of response to subunit inactivated influenza vaccine. TCRdb re-called the RT-PCR reads through MiXCR, storing one row per CDR3 protein. The table has about 300,000 distinct CDR3 sequences, 22% seen once; the top ten hold 10%. Sequenced here: PBMCs from blood, sampled less than 22 months after vaccination. All receptors derive from a man aged 50 to 69 who received an inactivated influenza vaccine.

The V and J genes are TRBV5-1 and TRBJ1-2; TRBD1 matches at 7 bases. The CDR3 has 15 residues. Trimming took 3 bases from V and 2 from J; bases not matched to a gene: 7. Germline CDR1 reads SGHRS; CDR2 reads YFSETQ. CDR3: CASSSQTGFNYGYTF. In DNA form, the CDR3 reads TGCGCCAGCAGCTCCCAGACAGGGTTCAACTATGGCTACACCTTC.

This clonotype showed up just a few times. For the CDR3, the DNA is TGCAGTGCCAAACTAGCGGGAGGACCATACGAGCAGTACTTC. Translated, it gives CSAKLAGGPYEQYF. The chain recombines TRBV20-1 with TRBJ2-7; 12 bases match TRBD2. V trimming: 6 bases; J trimming: 4 bases; junction bases outside the gene matches: 7. The CDR3 is 14 amino acids. Germline CDR1 is DFQATT and CDR2 is SNEGSKA (reference sequence).

This clonotype came up a few times. The CDR3 bases are TGTGCCAGCTCACTGTCTGTGGGGGTGGATCAGCCCCAGCATTTT. The encoded protein is CASSLSVGVDQPQHF. The V gene is TRBV18, the J gene TRBJ1-5; a weak D match, TRBD1 (5 bases). The CDR3 spans 15 residues. V lost 4 bases to trimming and J lost 5 bases, with 15 bases between them. Germline-derived CDR1 and CDR2 are KGHSH and LQKENI.

V gene TRBV12-3 or TRBV12-4 combines with J gene TRBJ1-1; 7 bases align to TRBD1. The V and J ends lost 5 bases and 7 bases, in that order; junction bases with no gene match: 13. The CDR3 has 15 residues. The CDR3 DNA reads as TGTGCCAGCAGTCCGGGACAGAGGACCCTCAGTGAAGCTTTCTTT. It codes for CASSPGQRTLSEAFF.

The V and J genes are TRBV10-3 and TRBJ2-3, with TRBD1 matching over 12 bases. This CDR3 has 16 residues. The germline gives CDR1 ENHRY, CDR2 SYGVKD. Germline trimming cut 6 bases from V and 5 bases from J; bases unmatched to any gene: 9. This chain's CDR3 is CAISNSWDRGQDTQYF. CDR3 coding DNA: TGTGCCATCAGCAACTCTTGGGACAGGGGGCAAGATACGCAGTATTTT.

The V gene is TRBV12-3 or TRBV12-4, the J gene TRBJ2-3, with D perhaps TRBD2 (6 bases). The CDR3 consists of 14 residues. V shed 6 bases and J shed 4 bases, with 14 bases lying between them. The CDR3 DNA sequence: TGTGCCAGCAGGCGTCGACTAGATTCAGATACGCAGTATTTT. Amino acid sequence: CASRRRLDSDTQYF.

The chain combines TRBV29-1 with TRBJ1-2; no firm D call. The V gene lost 1 base and the J gene lost 6 bases, with 9 bases spanning the gap. Germline CDR1 SQVTM, CDR2 ANQGSEA. The CDR3 sequence is 12 residues long. The CDR3 loop reads CSVEAPGDGYTF. The CDR3 DNA reads as TGCAGCGTTGAAGCCCCGGGAGATGGCTACACCTTC.

This clonotype appeared a few times. The chain carries TRBV10-3 and TRBJ1-5, with D maybe TRBD1 (5 bases). V shed 5 bases and J shed 3 bases, with 14 bases lying between them. This CDR3 contains 15 residues. Germline V lookup: CDR1 ENHRY, CDR2 SYGVKD. CDR3 loop: CAISRGEEANQPQHF. The DNA for the CDR3 is TGTGCCATCAGTCGGGGCGAGGAGGCCAATCAGCCCCAGCATTTT.

The CDR3 coding sequence is TGTGCCACCAATGAGGGTCGCGGATCTGAAGCTTTCTTT. This sequence encodes CATNEGRGSEAFF. The J gene is TRBJ1-1, the V gene TRBV12-3 or TRBV12-4, with D uncertain. Trimming left V 10 bases short and J 6 bases short, with 18 bases between. This CDR3 region has 13 residues.

The rearrangement joins TRBV27 to TRBJ1-6; D is unclear. V dropped 5 bases and J dropped 5 bases, with 16 bases sitting between them. The CDR3 consists of 16 residues. CDR1 MNHEY and CDR2 SMNVEV come from the germline V gene (reference sequence). The CDR3 sequence is CASSKNVRQHNSPLHF. CDR3 nucleotide sequence: TGTGCCAGCAGTAAAAACGTCAGGCAGCATAATTCACCCCTCCACTTT.

This chain links TRBV2 with TRBJ2-7; 7 positions match TRBD2. The trim removed 1 base at V and 5 bases at J, leaving 2 bases unmatched. There are 13 residues in the CDR3. The V gene's germline CDR1 is SNHLY and CDR2 FYNNEI. The CDR3 here is CASSEERGHEQYF. As DNA, the CDR3 is TGTGCCAGCAGTGAAGAGCGGGGCCACGAGCAGTACTTC.

The chain employs TRBV20-1 and TRBJ2-1; no clear D gene. Trimming pared 0 bases from V and 6 bases from J, leaving 18 bases between. Germline V lookup: CDR1 DFQATT, CDR2 SNEGSKA (reference sequence). The CDR3 consists of 16 residues. CDR3 in DNA: TGCAGTGCTAGAGATCTCCCGAGGTCCCTACGCAATGAGCAGTTCTTC. Its translation is CSARDLPRSLRNEQFF.

The chain employs TRBV12-3 or TRBV12-4 and TRBJ1-1, with D possibly matching TRBD1 (6 bases). The CDR3 spans 14 residues. V was cut by 2 bases and J by 5 bases, with 12 bases left in between. CDR3 sequence: CASSLNRVGTEAFF. The CDR3 DNA reads TGTGCCAGCAGTTTAAACAGGGTGGGGACTGAAGCTTTCTTT.

V gene TRBV12-3 or TRBV12-4 combines with J gene TRBJ2-2, with D possibly being TRBD1 (6 bases). The CDR3 runs 13 residues. V was cut by 3 bases and J by 7 bases, with 9 bases left in between. The CDR3 sequence is CASSLGAGGELFF. The DNA of the CDR3 is TGTGCCAGCAGTTTGGGGGCCGGCGGGGAGCTGTTTTTT.

There are a few counts of this clonotype. This chain connects TRBV6-2 or TRBV6-3 to TRBJ2-4; D is possibly TRBD1 (6 bases). The length of the CDR3 is 15 residues. V lost 7 bases, J lost 4 bases, and 17 bases lay in between. Per germline, CDR1 MNHEY and CDR2 SVGEGT. The CDR3 coding sequence is TGTGCCAGCAATTTACAGGGTGGCGGTAAAAACATTCAGTACTTC. Amino acids: CASNLQGGGKNIQYF.